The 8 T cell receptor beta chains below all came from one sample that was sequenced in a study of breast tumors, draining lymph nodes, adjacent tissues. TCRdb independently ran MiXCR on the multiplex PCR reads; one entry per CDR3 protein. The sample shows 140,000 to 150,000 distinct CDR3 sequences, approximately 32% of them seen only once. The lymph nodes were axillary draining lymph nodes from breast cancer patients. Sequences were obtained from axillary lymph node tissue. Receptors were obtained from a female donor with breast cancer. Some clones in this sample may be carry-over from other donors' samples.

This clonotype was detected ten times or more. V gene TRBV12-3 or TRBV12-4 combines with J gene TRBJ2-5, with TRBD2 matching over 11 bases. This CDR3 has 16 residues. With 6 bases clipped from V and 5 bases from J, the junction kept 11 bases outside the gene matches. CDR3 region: CASRSLSGGAEETQYF. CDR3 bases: TGTGCCAGCAGGTCCCTTAGCGGGGGGGCGGAGGAGACCCAGTACTTC.

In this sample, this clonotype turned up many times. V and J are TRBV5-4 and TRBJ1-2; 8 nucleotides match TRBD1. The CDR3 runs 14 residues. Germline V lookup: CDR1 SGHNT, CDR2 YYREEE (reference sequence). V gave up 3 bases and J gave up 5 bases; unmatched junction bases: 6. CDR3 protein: CASSSGGLNYGYTF. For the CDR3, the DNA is TGTGCCAGCAGCTCAGGGGGCCTTAATTATGGCTACACCTTC.

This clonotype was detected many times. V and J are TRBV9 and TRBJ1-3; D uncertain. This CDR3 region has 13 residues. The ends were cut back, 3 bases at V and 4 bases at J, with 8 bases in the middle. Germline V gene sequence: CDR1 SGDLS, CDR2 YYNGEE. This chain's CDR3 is CASSAADGNTIYF. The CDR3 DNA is TGTGCCAGCAGCGCAGCGGACGGAAACACCATATATTTT.

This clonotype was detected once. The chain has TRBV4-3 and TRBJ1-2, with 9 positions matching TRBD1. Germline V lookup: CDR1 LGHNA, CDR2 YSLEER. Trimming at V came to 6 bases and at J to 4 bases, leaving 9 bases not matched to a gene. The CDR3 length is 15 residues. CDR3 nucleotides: TGCGCCAGCAGTCTCGGGACAGGGTGTGTCTATGGCTACACCTTC. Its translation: CASSLGTGCVYGYTF.

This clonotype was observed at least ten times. The CDR3 DNA sequence: TGTGCCAGCAGCTTAAGTAAGGGGAGCGGCTACACCTTC. It yields the protein CASSLSKGSGYTF. J is TRBJ1-2 and V is TRBV7-9; D perhaps matches TRBD1 (5 bases). Germline CDR1 SEHNR, CDR2 FQNEAQ (reference sequence). Trimming took off 2 bases at V and 8 bases at J, with 12 bases between the two ends. This CDR3 has 13 amino acids.

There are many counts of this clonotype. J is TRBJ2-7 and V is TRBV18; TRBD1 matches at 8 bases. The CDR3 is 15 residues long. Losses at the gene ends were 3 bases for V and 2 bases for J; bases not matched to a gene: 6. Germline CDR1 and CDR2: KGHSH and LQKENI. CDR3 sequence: CASSPAGQGPYEQYV. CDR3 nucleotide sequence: TGTGCCAGCTCACCGGCCGGACAGGGCCCCTACGAGCAGTACGTC.

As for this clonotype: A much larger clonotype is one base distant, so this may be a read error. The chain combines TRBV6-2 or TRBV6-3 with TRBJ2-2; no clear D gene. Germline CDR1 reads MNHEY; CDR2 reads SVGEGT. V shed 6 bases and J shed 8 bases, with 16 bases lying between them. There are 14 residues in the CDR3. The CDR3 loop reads CASSHPEYGGELFF. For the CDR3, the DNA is TGTGCCAGCAGCCACCCCGAGTACGGTGGGGAGCTGTTTTTT.

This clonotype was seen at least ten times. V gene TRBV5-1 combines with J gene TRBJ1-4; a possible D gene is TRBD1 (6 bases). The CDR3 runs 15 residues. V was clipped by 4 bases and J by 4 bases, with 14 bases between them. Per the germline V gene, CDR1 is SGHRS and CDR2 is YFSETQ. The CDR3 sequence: CASSGQGSNNEKLFF. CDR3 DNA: TGCGCCAGCAGCGGTCAGGGGTCTAATAATGAAAAACTGTTTTTT.